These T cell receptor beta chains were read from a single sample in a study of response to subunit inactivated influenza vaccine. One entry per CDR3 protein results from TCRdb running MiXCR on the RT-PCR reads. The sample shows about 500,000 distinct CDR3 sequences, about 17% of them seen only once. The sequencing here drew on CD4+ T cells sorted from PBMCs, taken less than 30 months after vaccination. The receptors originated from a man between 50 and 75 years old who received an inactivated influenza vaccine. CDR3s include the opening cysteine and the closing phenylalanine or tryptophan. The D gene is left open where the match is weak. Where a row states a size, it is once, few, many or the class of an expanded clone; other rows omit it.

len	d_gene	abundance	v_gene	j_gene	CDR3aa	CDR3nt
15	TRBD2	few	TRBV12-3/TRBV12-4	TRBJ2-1	CASSGGLAYTNEQFF	TGTGCCAGCAGCGGGGGACTAGCCTATACCAATGAGCAGTTCTTC
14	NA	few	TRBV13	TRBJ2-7	CASSPLRGLGEQYF	TGTGCCAGCAGCCCCCTCCGAGGCCTAGGAGAGCAGTACTTC
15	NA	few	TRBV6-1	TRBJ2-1	CASSEDPGPYNEQFF	TGTGCCAGCAGTGAAGATCCAGGACCGTACAATGAGCAGTTCTTC
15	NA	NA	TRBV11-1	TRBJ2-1	CASSLQGYEGREQFF	TGTGCCAGCAGCTTACAGGGTTACGAGGGAAGAGAGCAGTTCTTC
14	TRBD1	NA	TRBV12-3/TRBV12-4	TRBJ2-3	CASRPDREPDTQYF	TGTGCCAGCAGACCTGACAGGGAGCCCGATACGCAGTATTTT
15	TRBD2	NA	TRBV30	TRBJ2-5	CAWSVAGVWQETQYF	TGTGCCTGGAGTGTCGCGGGGGTTTGGCAAGAGACCCAGTACTTC
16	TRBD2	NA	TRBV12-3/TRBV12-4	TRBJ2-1	CASSSLAGGGYNEQFF	TGTGCCAGCAGTTCCTTGGCGGGAGGGGGGTACAATGAGCAGTTCTTC
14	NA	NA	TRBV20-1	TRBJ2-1	CSARVSQKYNEQFF	TGCAGTGCTAGAGTCAGCCAGAAATACAATGAGCAGTTCTTC
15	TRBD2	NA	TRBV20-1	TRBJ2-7	CSVTKPSGFAYEQYF	TGCAGTGTCACAAAACCTAGCGGGTTTGCCTACGAGCAGTACTTC
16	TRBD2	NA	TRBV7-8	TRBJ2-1	CASSLGGRTPYNEQFF	TGTGCCAGCAGCTTAGGCGGGAGGACCCCCTACAATGAGCAGTTCTTC
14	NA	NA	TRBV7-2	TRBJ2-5	CASSLAGVTETQYF	TGTGCCAGCAGCTTAGCTGGGGTAACGGAGACCCAGTACTTC
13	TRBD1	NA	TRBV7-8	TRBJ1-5	CASSVDRGQPQHF	TGTGCCAGCAGCGTGGACAGGGGTCAGCCCCAGCATTTT
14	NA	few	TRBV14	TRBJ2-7	CASSQFRGRYEQYF	TGTGCCAGCAGCCAATTTCGGGGAAGGTACGAGCAGTACTTC
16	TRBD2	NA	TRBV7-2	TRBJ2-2	CASSKLAGSNTGELFF	TGTGCCAGCAGCAAACTAGCGGGATCGAACACCGGGGAGCTGTTTTTT
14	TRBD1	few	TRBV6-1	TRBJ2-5	CASLPRDRGKTQYF	TGTGCCAGCCTCCCGAGGGACAGGGGGAAGACCCAGTACTTC
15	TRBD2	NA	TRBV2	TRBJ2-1	CASSEVSGRANEQFF	TGTGCCAGCAGTGAAGTGAGCGGGAGGGCAAATGAGCAGTTCTTC
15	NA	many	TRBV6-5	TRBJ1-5	CASSYSRGGNQPQHF	TGTGCCAGCAGTTACTCGAGGGGGGGCAATCAGCCCCAGCATTTT
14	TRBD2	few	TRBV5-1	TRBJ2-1	CASSYGGAEGQQFF	TGCGCCAGCAGCTACGGGGGGGCCGAGGGTCAGCAGTTCTTC
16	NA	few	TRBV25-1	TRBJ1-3	CASGQPSGSGGNTIYF	TGTGCCAGCGGACAACCCTCAGGGTCGGGAGGAAACACCATATATTTT
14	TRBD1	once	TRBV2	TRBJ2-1	CASSTRTGYNEQFF	TGTGCCAGCAGTACTCGGACAGGGTACAATGAGCAGTTCTTC
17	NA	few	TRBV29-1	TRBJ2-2	CSVGWPGVSSYTGELFF	TGCAGCGTTGGATGGCCAGGGGTGTCGAGTTACACCGGGGAGCTGTTTTTT
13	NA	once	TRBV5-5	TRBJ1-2	CASSWEILYGYTF	TGTGCCAGCAGCTGGGAGATCCTTTATGGCTACACCTTC
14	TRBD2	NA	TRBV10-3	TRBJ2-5	CAISEGAGAETQYF	TGTGCCATCAGTGAGGGGGCGGGAGCCGAGACCCAGTACTTC
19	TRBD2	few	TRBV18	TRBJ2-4	CASSSRTSGGAVTKNIQYF	TGTGCCAGCTCTTCTCGGACTAGCGGGGGGGCCGTGACCAAAAACATTCAGTACTTC
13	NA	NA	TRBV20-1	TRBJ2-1	CSAKGQVYNEQFF	TGCAGTGCTAAGGGTCAGGTGTACAATGAGCAGTTCTTC
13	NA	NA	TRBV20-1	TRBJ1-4	CSARERGSEKLFF	TGCAGTGCTAGAGAGCGCGGGAGTGAAAAACTGTTTTTT
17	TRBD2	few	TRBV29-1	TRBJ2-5	CSVVPGLAGVWGETQYF	TGCAGCGTCGTCCCGGGACTAGCGGGAGTGTGGGGCGAGACCCAGTACTTC
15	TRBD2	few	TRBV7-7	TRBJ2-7	CASSLTSGRAEEQYF	TGTGCCAGCAGCTTAACAAGCGGGAGGGCCGAGGAGCAGTACTTC
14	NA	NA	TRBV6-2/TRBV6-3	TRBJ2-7	CASKKDSGSYEQYF	TGTGCCAGCAAGAAGGACAGCGGTTCCTACGAGCAGTACTTC
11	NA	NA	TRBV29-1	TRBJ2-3	CSVARADTQYF	TGCAGCGTAGCTAGGGCTGATACGCAGTATTTT
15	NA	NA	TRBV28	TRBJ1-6	CASNLQLTVHSPLHF	TGTGCCAGCAACCTACAGCTCACAGTACATTCACCCCTCCACTTT
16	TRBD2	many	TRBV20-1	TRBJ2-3	CSARPLAGGHKDTQYF	TGCAGTGCTCGGCCCCTGGCGGGGGGGCATAAAGATACGCAGTATTTT
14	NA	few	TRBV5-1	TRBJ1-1	CASSLVPSNTEAFF	TGCGCCAGCAGCTTGGTCCCTTCGAACACTGAAGCTTTCTTT
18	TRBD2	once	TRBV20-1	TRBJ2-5	CSARDVSRGGRGLQTQYF	TGCAGTGCTAGAGATGTTTCTAGAGGCGGGAGAGGTTTGCAGACCCAGTACTTC
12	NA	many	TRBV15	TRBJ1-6	CATSRGNSPLHF	TGTGCCACCAGCAGAGGGAATTCACCCCTCCACTTT
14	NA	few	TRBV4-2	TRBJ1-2	CASSQEDQDGRYTF	TGTGCCAGCAGCCAAGAAGACCAGGACGGGCGGTACACCTTC
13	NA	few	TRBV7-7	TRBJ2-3	CASSSGGADTQYF	TGTGCTAGCAGCTCCGGGGGAGCAGATACGCAGTATTTT
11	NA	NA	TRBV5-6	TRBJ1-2	CASSRTYGYTF	TGTGCCAGCAGTCGAACCTATGGCTACACCTTC
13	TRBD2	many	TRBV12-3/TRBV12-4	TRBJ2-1	CASSLGTSGEQFF	TGTGCCAGCAGTTTAGGGACTAGCGGTGAGCAGTTCTTC
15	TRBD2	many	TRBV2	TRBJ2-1	CASSDVGGGVNEQFF	TGTGCCAGCAGTGATGTAGGCGGGGGGGTAAATGAGCAGTTCTTC
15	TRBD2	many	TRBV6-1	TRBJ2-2	CASSTSGRATGELFF	TGTGCCAGCAGTACGAGCGGGAGGGCGACCGGGGAGCTGTTTTTT
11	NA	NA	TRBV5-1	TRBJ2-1	CASSATVEQFF	TGCGCCAGCAGCGCGACAGTCGAGCAGTTCTTC
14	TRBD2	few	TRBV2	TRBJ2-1	CASRLLADANEQFF	TGTGCCAGCAGGTTACTAGCGGACGCCAATGAGCAGTTCTTC
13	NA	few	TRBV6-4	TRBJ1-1	CASSAGPGTEAFF	TGTGCCAGCAGCGCGGGCCCCGGAACTGAAGCTTTCTTT
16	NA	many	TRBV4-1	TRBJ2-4	CASSLGPPRTKNIQYF	TGCGCCAGCAGCCTCGGTCCGCCGCGGACCAAAAACATTCAGTACTTC
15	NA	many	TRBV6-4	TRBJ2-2	CASRRDSMNTGELFF	TGTGCCAGCCGTCGAGACAGCATGAACACCGGGGAGCTGTTTTTT
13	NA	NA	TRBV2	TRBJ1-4	CASTPSEGSQLFF	TGTGCCAGCACGCCCTCGGAGGGTTCACAACTGTTTTTT
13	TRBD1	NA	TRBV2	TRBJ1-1	CASSGDSDTEAFF	TGTGCCAGCAGTGGGGACAGCGACACTGAAGCTTTCTTT
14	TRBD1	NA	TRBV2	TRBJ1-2	CASSVIRGGDGYTF	TGTGCCAGCAGTGTCATCAGGGGGGGCGATGGCTACACCTTC
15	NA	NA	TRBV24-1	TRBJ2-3	CATSLRVGAEDTQYF	TGTGCCACCAGTTTACGGGTTGGTGCCGAAGATACGCAGTATTTT
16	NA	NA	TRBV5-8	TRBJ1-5	CASSSTGAGYNQPQHF	TGTGCCAGCAGCTCTACGGGCGCGGGTTACAATCAGCCCCAGCATTTT
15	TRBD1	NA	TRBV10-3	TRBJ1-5	CAISTTGQVGQPQHF	TGTGCCATCAGCACGACAGGGCAAGTCGGTCAGCCCCAGCATTTT
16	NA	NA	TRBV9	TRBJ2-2	CASSVAPGRRTGELFF	TGTGCCAGCAGCGTAGCACCGGGACGACGCACCGGGGAGCTGTTTTTT